The clone carrying this TCR beta chain came up a few times. Its antigen is undetermined. This sample is part of a study of cytomegalovirus exposure and HLA in healthy donors. This CDR3 is built from 13 residues. Germline V lookup: CDR1 MNHEY, CDR2 SVGAGI. V dropped 4 bases and J dropped 0 bases, with 6 bases sitting between them. The table came from immunoSEQ multiplex PCR; TCRdb's copy has only in-frame clones and leaves some out. The sample holds around 200,000 clones, around 80% seen once. The study's findings and limits: Specific recognition of CMV antigens was confirmed in vitro for a few chains (all CMV-associated).

Separate from the roughly 700-subject first cohort, the roughly 120-subject validation cohort was the one that the donors belonged to. This receptor was identified in a woman in her 30s in good health and CMV-seronegative. V usage is TRBV6-5 and J usage is TRBJ1-1, with D maybe TRBD1 (5 bases). The source material was PBMCs. CDR3 DNA: TGTGCCAGCAGTTCGACAGTGAACACTGAAGCTTTCTTT. Protein product: CASSSTVNTEAFF.